This entry lists 2 T cell receptor beta chains sequenced from one sample in a study of cytomegalovirus exposure and HLA in healthy donors (dated by TCRdb to about 2017). To prepare the library, the immunoSEQ multiplex PCR assay was applied. For the multiplex PCR, a mixture combining 60 forward primers for TCR Vbeta segments and 13 reverse primers for TCR Jbeta segments was used. Imported from immuneACCESS, the table was reduced by TCRdb to in-frame sequences with V and J called. These copies leave out some clones; in studies compared against another copy, an unresolved V gene accounts for under half, and the cause of the remainder is not known. The sample table records 60,000 to 85,000 clones; about 74% of these occur just once. The ten biggest clones cover about 10% of the sample. Sequencing was performed on PBMCs. The receptor source for this set is a human donor in good health.

This sequence joins TRBV5-4 and TRBJ2-2; D is perhaps TRBD1 (5 bases). Germline loops: CDR1 SGHNT, CDR2 YYREEE (reference sequence). V was pared by 4 bases and J by 0 bases, with 7 bases between. The CDR3 is 14 residues long. The CDR3 coding sequence is TGTGCCAGCAGCCCGGACACGAACACCGGGGAGCTGTTTTTT. Residues: CASSPDTNTGELFF.

This chain joins TRBV2 and TRBJ1-2; D might be TRBD1 (6 bases). Per germline, CDR1 SNHLY and CDR2 FYNNEI. With 6 bases removed from V and 7 bases from J, the gap between germline ends came to 12 bases. The CDR3 has 12 residues. The DNA of the CDR3 is TGTGCCAGCAGCCGACAGGTTGGTGGCTACACCTTC. Translation: CASSRQVGGYTF.